The 23 T cell receptor beta chains listed next were all sequenced from one sample in a study of T cells in Graves' hyperthyroidism and ophthalmopathy. The source material, RNA transcripts, was used to amplify TCR beta CDR3 regions. Carried out on the TCR CDR3, a first-round RT-PCR used the HTBI primer set. From the multiplex PCR reads, TCRdb called clonotypes with MiXCR, one entry per CDR3 protein. The sample lists over 300,000 distinct CDR3 sequences; about 15% were seen once. Sequencing input: blood. All receptors derive from an older woman with Graves' hyperthyroidism.

Many counts were recorded for this clonotype. V and J are TRBV20-1 and TRBJ2-6; D unclear. Per germline, CDR1 DFQATT and CDR2 SNEGSKA (reference sequence). Trimming took off 6 bases at V and 2 bases at J, with 11 bases between the two ends. CDR3 length equals 14 residues. The CDR3 DNA follows: TGCAGTGCAGCCCGGGTGGCTGGGGCCAACGTCCTGACTTTC. Its protein product is CSAARVAGANVLTF.

This clonotype was counted ten times or more. V usage is TRBV5-1 and J usage is TRBJ2-5; 9 bases match TRBD2. V was pared by 2 bases and J by 3 bases, with 5 bases of the junction left unmatched. Germline V gives CDR1 SGHRS, CDR2 YFSETQ. CDR3 length: 15 residues. CDR3 amino acids: CASSLGTSLEETQYF. CDR3 nucleotides: TGCGCCAGCAGCTTAGGGACTAGCCTGGAAGAGACCCAGTACTTC.

This clonotype appeared many times. The chain joins TRBV13 to TRBJ2-1, with D hard to call. The CDR3 consists of 14 residues. Germline CDR1 is PRHDT and CDR2 is FYEKMQ (reference sequence). V was cut by 0 bases and J by 7 bases, with 10 bases left in between. The CDR3 region has the DNA TGTGCCAGCAGCTTAGGACGAATTTCAAATGAGCAGTTCTTC. It codes for CASSLGRISNEQFF.

V gene TRBV18 combines with J gene TRBJ2-3; unclear D gene. This CDR3 comprises 16 residues. Per germline, CDR1 KGHSH and CDR2 LQKENI. The V and J ends lost 5 bases and 8 bases respectively, with 23 bases between them. The CDR3 region is CASSFAQAGPVSTQYF. The CDR3, as DNA: TGTGCCAGCTCATTTGCGCAAGCCGGGCCGGTATCTACGCAGTATTTT.

This clonotype was found a few times. The V call is TRBV30, the J call TRBJ2-3, with 9 nucleotides matching TRBD2. CDR1 GTSNPN and CDR2 SVGIG come from the germline V gene (reference sequence). Trimming removed 6 bases from V and 3 bases from J; junction bases left unmatched: 7. The CDR3 sequence is 14 residues long. The CDR3 coding sequence is TGTGCCTGTCAGGCGGGAGGGCCTACAGATACGCAGTATTTT. Residues: CACQAGGPTDTQYF.

This clonotype was counted at least ten times. The gene calls are TRBV11-2 and TRBJ2-7; D remains unclear. CDR3 length: 18 amino acids. Germline CDR1 reads SGHAT; CDR2 reads FQNNGV. Trimming stripped 3 bases from V and 0 bases from J, with 21 bases between. The CDR3 region has the DNA TGTGCCAGCAGCTTTCCGGGCCTTAATAGGGAAAACTCCTACGAGCAGTACTTC. Protein product: CASSFPGLNRENSYEQYF.

At least ten counts were recorded for this clonotype. The CDR3 is CATSRGGTSYEQYF. Written as DNA, the CDR3 is TGTGCCACCAGCCGCGGCGGGACGAGCTACGAGCAGTACTTC. The chain is built from TRBV24-1 and TRBJ2-7; D possibly corresponds to TRBD2 (6 bases). The CDR3 covers 14 residues. Looked up from germline, CDR1 is KGHDR and CDR2 is SFDVKD. The germline V and J ends were trimmed by 7 bases and 3 bases, with 15 bases remaining between them.

This clonotype was counted ten times or more. The chain employs TRBV19 and TRBJ2-1; 11 bases line up with TRBD2. The J segment lost 0 bases and the V segment lost 4 bases, leaving 8 bases of the junction unmatched. CDR1 and CDR2 (germline): LNHDA, SQIVND (reference sequence). This CDR3 is built from 18 residues. CDR3 nucleotide sequence: TGTGCCAGTAGTACACAAGGGACTAGCGGAAGCTCCTACAATGAGCAGTTCTTC. As protein: CASSTQGTSGSSYNEQFF.

This clonotype was detected only a few times. This chain connects TRBV11-2 to TRBJ2-1, with TRBD2 identical over 9 bases. Germline lookup yields CDR1 SGHAT and CDR2 FQNNGV. This CDR3 comprises 14 residues. J was trimmed by 9 bases and V by 3 bases; bases with no gene match: 6. The CDR3 DNA reads as TGTGCCAGCAGCTTTAGCGGGAGCTTTGGTGAGCAGTTCTTC. This sequence encodes CASSFSGSFGEQFF. Complete variable domain (other parts from reference TRBV11-2 and TRBJ2-1): EAGVAQSPRYKIIEKRQSVAFWCNPISGHATLYWYQQILGQGPKLLIQFQNNGVVDDSQLPKDRFSAERLKGVDSTLKIQPAKLEDSAVYLCASSFSGSFGEQFFGPGTRLTVL.

This clonotype was recorded many times. V and J are TRBV5-1 and TRBJ2-2, with 7 bases matching TRBD2. Germline CDR1 and CDR2: SGHRS and YFSETQ. J gave up 6 bases and V 2 bases, and 7 bases lay outside the gene matches. The CDR3 spans 15 residues. DNA of the CDR3: TGCGCCAGCAGCTTCCGGGACTATGATCCCGGGGAGCTGTTTTTT. Translating gives CASSFRDYDPGELFF.

This clonotype was detected ten times or more. The chain has TRBV19 and TRBJ2-7; 10 nucleotides align to TRBD1. The CDR3 consists of 16 residues. V was clipped by 7 bases and J by 3 bases; unmatched bases: 12. From germline, CDR1 is LNHDA and CDR2 SQIVND (reference sequence). The CDR3 is CASTPGTGAVGYEQYF. The CDR3 DNA follows: TGTGCCAGTACTCCCGGGACAGGGGCCGTGGGCTACGAGCAGTACTTC. The complete variable domain, with remaining parts taken from reference TRBV19 and TRBJ2-7, reads DGGITQSPKYLFRKEGQNVTLSCEQNLNHDAMYWYRQDPGQGLRLIYYSQIVNDFQKGDIAEGYSVSREKKESFPLTVTSAQKNPTAFYLCASTPGTGAVGYEQYFGPGTRLTVT.

This clonotype was observed many times. The chain employs TRBV6-1 and TRBJ1-6; D is unresolved. The CDR3 extends over 18 amino acids. Trimming cost V 5 bases and J 0 bases, with 17 bases left between them. The germline CDR1 and CDR2 sequences are MNHNS and SASEGT. The CDR3 DNA follows: TGTGCCAGCAGTCATACCCCCGACGGGAGCTCCTATAATTCACCCCTCCACTTT. Translation: CASSHTPDGSSYNSPLHF.

This clonotype was found many times. The chain links TRBV20-1 to TRBJ2-3; D assignment may be TRBD1 or TRBD2 (5 bases each). The germline CDR1 and CDR2 sequences are DFQATT and SNEGSKA (reference sequence). There are 13 residues in the CDR3. Trimming cost V 6 bases and J 2 bases, with 12 bases left between them. CDR3 sequence: CSASGTATDTQYF. CDR3 coding DNA: TGCAGTGCCTCCGGGACGGCCACAGATACGCAGTATTTT.

This chain connects TRBV11-3 to TRBJ2-5; D perhaps matches TRBD2 (7 bases). The V gene's germline CDR1 is SGHNT and CDR2 YENEEA. V lost 6 bases and J 3 bases, leaving 14 bases between the germline ends. CDR3 size: 14 residues. CDR3 amino acids: CASRRGGGEETQYF. The CDR3 region has the DNA TGTGCCAGCAGACGAGGGGGAGGGGAAGAGACCCAGTACTTC.

Remarks on this clonotype: A much larger clone lies one base from this, so it may be a read error. The rearrangement uses TRBV7-9 and TRBJ2-3; D not resolved. This CDR3 has 13 residues. V lost 5 bases to trimming and J lost 7 bases, with 13 bases between them. In germline, CDR1 is SEHNR, CDR2 FQNEAQ (reference sequence). For the CDR3, the DNA is TGTGCCAGCAGCCTCACGACTCTACATACGCAGTATTTT. Translation: CASSLTTLHTQYF. Together with reference TRBV7-9 and TRBJ2-3, the CDR3 gives the full variable domain: DTGVSQNPRHKITKRGQNVTFRCDPISEHNRLYWYRQTLGQGPEFLTYFQNEAQLEKSRLLSDRFSAERPKGSFSTLEIQRTEQGDSAMYLCASSLTTLHTQYFGPGTRLTVL.

This clonotype was counted many times. The rearrangement joins TRBV10-3 to TRBJ2-7; D gene uncertain. The CDR3 runs 14 residues. Deletions cut 2 bases from V and 2 bases from J, with 10 bases between. Germline V CDR1 and CDR2: ENHRY, SYGVKD. The CDR3 nucleotides are TGTGCCATCAGTGAGGTGAAAGGGCCCTACGAGCAGTACTTC. As protein: CAISEVKGPYEQYF.

This clonotype was seen repeatedly, ten times or more. The chain links TRBV5-1 to TRBJ2-3; 7 nucleotides align to TRBD2. The junction had 6 bases not matched to a gene; V was cut back by 0 bases and J by 5 bases. Germline CDR1 and CDR2: SGHRS and YFSETQ. The CDR3 loop spans 15 amino acids. The CDR3 DNA follows: TGCGCCAGCAGCTTGGGAGAGCGGGACGGAGATACGCAGTATTTT. It encodes CASSLGERDGDTQYF.

This clonotype occurred many times. This chain links TRBV30 with TRBJ1-2; 9 nucleotides agree with TRBD1. V was clipped by 3 bases and J by 4 bases; unmatched bases: 9. CDR1 and CDR2 (germline): GTSNPN, SVGIG (reference sequence). The CDR3 extends over 15 amino acids. CDR3 sequence reads: CAWRVSGQGIYGYTF. In DNA, the CDR3 is TGTGCCTGGAGGGTATCCGGACAGGGGATCTATGGCTACACCTTC.

The gene calls are TRBV19 and TRBJ1-5, with 11 bases that match TRBD1. Germline lookup yields CDR1 LNHDA and CDR2 SQIVND (reference sequence). V lost 10 bases and J lost 0; bases outside the gene matches: 5. This CDR3 is built from 15 residues. CDR3 amino acids: CATGTGGYSNQPQHF. DNA for the CDR3: TGTGCCACCGGGACAGGGGGATATAGCAATCAGCCCCAGCATTTT.

This clonotype was detected ten times or more. This CDR3 reads CSARALGRAYEQYF. The CDR3 DNA reads TGCAGTGCTAGGGCCCTCGGGAGGGCCTACGAGCAGTACTTC. This chain uses TRBV20-1 with TRBJ2-7; 8 positions match TRBD2. This CDR3 has 14 amino acids. Losses at the gene ends were 3 bases for V and 2 bases for J; bases not matched to a gene: 6. Per the germline V gene, CDR1 is DFQATT and CDR2 is SNEGSKA (reference sequence).

Concerning this clonotype itself: This may be a read error: a much more frequent sequence differs by one nucleotide. No conserved phenylalanine or tryptophan ends this CDR3, so it is likely a read error. In DNA form, the CDR3 reads TGTGCCACCAGTCTGAGGGAAAACTATGGCTACACCCTC. Its translation is CATSLRENYGYTL. The chain has TRBV24-1 and TRBJ1-2; the D is unclear. V lost 6 bases, J lost 2 bases, and 9 bases lay in between. Germline CDR1 reads KGHDR; CDR2 reads SFDVKD. This CDR3 region has 13 residues.

This clonotype occurred many times. This rearrangement joins TRBV10-3 to TRBJ2-5; possible D gene TRBD2, 6 bases. This CDR3 contains 14 residues. Germline V lookup: CDR1 ENHRY, CDR2 SYGVKD. Trimming took 6 bases from V and 5 from J, leaving 16 bases between them. The CDR3 is CAIRGDSRDETQYF. CDR3 nucleotide sequence: TGTGCCATCAGGGGGGACTCTCGGGACGAGACCCAGTACTTC.

This sequence joins TRBV19 and TRBJ1-5; possible D gene TRBD1, 5 bases. The CDR3 is made up of 13 amino acids. Trimming took 7 bases from V and 4 from J, leaving 11 bases between them. The germline V gene encodes CDR1 LNHDA and CDR2 SQIVND (reference sequence). CDR3 sequence: CASKSGRNQPQHF. The CDR3 DNA sequence: TGTGCCAGTAAATCAGGGAGGAATCAGCCCCAGCATTTT.